This TCR beta chain was sequenced for a study of T cells in tuberculosis. Study-level background: T cells were selected with CD1B tetramers loaded with glucose monomycolate.

In germline, CDR1 is LNHDA, CDR2 SQIVND (reference sequence). The CDR3 spans 15 residues. V was clipped by 2 bases and J by 2 bases; unmatched bases: 2. Sequenced by immunoSEQ multiplex PCR; TCRdb stores in-frame clones only, minus some. The sample has about 59,000 clones, 81% seen once; the top ten hold over 10%. Thawed, overnight-rested PBMC were stained with GMM-loaded CD1B tetramer, viability dye and anti-CD3, then sorted. The lipid loaded on the CD1B tetramers was C32 glucose monomycolate from Rhodococcus equi. The sample was CD1b-GMM tetramer-negative cells sorted from PBMCs. The gene calls are TRBV19 and TRBJ1-3; 8 bases are a match to TRBD1. The source is an adult woman with latent tuberculosis. Written as DNA, the CDR3 is TGTGCCAGTAGTATATCAGGGGGCGCTGGAAACACCATATATTTT. It specifies CASSISGGAGNTIYF. Based on the CDR3 plus reference TRBV19 and TRBJ1-3, the full variable domain is DGGITQSPKYLFRKEGQNVTLSCEQNLNHDAMYWYRQDPGQGLRLIYYSQIVNDFQKGDIAEGYSVSREKKESFPLTVTSAQKNPTAFYLCASSISGGAGNTIYFGEGSWLTVV.